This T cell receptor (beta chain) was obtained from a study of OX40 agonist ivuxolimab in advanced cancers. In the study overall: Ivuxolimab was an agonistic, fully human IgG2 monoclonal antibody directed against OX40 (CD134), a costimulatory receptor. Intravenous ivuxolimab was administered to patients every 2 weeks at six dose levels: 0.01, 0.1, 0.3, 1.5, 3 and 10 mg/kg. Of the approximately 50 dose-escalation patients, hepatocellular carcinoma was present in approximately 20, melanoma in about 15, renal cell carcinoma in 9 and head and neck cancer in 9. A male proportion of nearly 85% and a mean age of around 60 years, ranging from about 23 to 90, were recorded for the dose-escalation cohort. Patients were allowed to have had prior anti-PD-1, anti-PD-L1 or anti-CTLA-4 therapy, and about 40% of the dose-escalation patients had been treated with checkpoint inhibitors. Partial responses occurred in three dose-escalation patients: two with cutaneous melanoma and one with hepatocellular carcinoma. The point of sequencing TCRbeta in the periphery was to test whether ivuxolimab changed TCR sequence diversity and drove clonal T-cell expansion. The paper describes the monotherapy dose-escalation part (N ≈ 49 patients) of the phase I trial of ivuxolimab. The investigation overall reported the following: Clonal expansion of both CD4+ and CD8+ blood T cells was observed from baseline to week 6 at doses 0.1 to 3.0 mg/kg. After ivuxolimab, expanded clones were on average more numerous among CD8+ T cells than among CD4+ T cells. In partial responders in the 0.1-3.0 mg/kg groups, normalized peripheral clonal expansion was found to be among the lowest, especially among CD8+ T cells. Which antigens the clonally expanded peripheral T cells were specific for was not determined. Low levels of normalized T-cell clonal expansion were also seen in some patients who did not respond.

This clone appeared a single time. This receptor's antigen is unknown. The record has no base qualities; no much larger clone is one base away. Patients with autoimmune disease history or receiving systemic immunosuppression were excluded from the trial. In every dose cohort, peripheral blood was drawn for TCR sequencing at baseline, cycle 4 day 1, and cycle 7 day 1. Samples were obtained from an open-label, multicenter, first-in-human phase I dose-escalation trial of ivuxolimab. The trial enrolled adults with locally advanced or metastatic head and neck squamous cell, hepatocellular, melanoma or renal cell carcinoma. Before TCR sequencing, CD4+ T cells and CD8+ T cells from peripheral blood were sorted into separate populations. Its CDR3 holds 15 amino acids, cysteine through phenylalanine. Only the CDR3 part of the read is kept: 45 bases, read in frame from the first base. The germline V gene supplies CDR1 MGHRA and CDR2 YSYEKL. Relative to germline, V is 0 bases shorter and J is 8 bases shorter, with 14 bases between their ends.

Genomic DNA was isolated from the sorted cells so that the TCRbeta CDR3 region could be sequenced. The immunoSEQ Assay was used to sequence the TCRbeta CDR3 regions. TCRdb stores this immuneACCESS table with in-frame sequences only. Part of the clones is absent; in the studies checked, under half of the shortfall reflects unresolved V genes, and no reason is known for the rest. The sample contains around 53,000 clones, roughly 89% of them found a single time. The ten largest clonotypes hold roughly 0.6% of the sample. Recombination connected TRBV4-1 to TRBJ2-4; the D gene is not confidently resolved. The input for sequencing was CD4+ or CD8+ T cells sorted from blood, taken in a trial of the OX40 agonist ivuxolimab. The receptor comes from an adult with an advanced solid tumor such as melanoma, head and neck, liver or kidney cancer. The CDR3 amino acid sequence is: CASSQEGLTYDIQYF. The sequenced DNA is TGCGCCAGCAGCCAAGAGGGCCTCACCTATGACATTCAGTACTTC.